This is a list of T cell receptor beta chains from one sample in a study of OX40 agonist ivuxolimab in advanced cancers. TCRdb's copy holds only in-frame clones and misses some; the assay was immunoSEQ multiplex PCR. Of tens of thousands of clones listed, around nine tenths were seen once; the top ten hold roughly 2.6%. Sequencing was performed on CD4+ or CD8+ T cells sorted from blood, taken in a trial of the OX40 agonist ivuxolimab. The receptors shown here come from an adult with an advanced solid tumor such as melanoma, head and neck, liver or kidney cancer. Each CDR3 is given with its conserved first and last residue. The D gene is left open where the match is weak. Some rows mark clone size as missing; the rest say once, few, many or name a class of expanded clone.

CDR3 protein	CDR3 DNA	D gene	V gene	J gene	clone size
CASSAAGGRTDTQYF	TGCGCCAGCAGTGCAGCGGGAGGGCGCACAGATACGCAGTATTTT	TRBD2	TRBV10-1	TRBJ2-3	-
CASSPTSGRSEETQYF	TGTGCCAGCAGCCCTACTAGCGGGAGATCAGAAGAGACCCAGTACTTC	TRBD2	TRBV28	TRBJ2-5	-
CASSLGQAQRDIQYF	TGCGCCAGCAGCTTAGGACAGGCGCAACGGGACATTCAGTACTTC	TRBD1	TRBV5-1	TRBJ2-4	-
CATRDRVNYGYTF	TGTGCCACCCGGGACAGAGTAAACTATGGCTACACCTTC	TRBD1	TRBV6-5	TRBJ1-2	-
CASSYTGRDGYTF	TGTGCCAGCAGCTATACAGGTCGGGATGGCTACACCTTC	-	TRBV7-2	TRBJ1-2	-
CASSYGLAGTYEQYF	TGTGCCAGCAGTTACGGGCTAGCGGGTACCTACGAGCAGTACTTC	TRBD2	TRBV6-5	TRBJ2-7	-
CASSKYMAAGELFF	TGTGCCAGCAGCAAATATATGGCGGCCGGGGAGCTGTTTTTT	-	TRBV11-2	TRBJ2-2	-
CASSLTETEAFF	TGTGCCAGCAGCTTGACAGAGACTGAAGCTTTCTTT	-	TRBV5-4	TRBJ1-1	-
CASSPPGQGRTDTQYF	TGTGCCAGCTCACCACCGGGGCAGGGTCGCACAGATACGCAGTATTTT	-	TRBV18	TRBJ2-3	-
CASSIRVGSSTDTQYF	TGCGCCAGCAGCATCCGGGTCGGTTCTAGCACAGATACGCAGTATTTT	-	TRBV5-1	TRBJ2-3	-
CASKTGSYEQYF	TGTGCCAGCAAAACAGGTTCCTACGAGCAGTACTTC	-	TRBV2	TRBJ2-7	once